A selection of T cell receptor beta chains follows, all from one sample in a study of beta chain features in type 1 diabetes. Method: immunoSEQ multiplex PCR; TCRdb's copy keeps in-frame clones and lacks some. The table lists roughly 160,000 clones, just over 8% of them singletons. Input material: central memory CD4+ T cells from blood. The receptors come from a woman in her late teens or twenties with type 1 diabetes. Each CDR3 is given with its conserved first and last residue. Fields, in order: CDR3 DNA, CDR3 protein, J gene, D gene, V gene, clone size, CDR3 length. A D gene is named only where the DNA matches it firmly. Some rows have no size entry. The others give once, few or many, or a class for an expanded clone.

DNA: TGTGCCATCACGGGGGAGTTGGCCGAGCAGTACTTC
CDR3: CAITGELAEQYF
J: TRBJ2-7
D: -
V: TRBV10-3
size: few
length: 12

DNA: TGTGCCAGCAGTCACCCTGCGGGGGCCAAAAACATTCAGTACTTC
CDR3: CASSHPAGAKNIQYF
J: TRBJ2-4
D: -
V: TRBV11-2
size: -
length: 15

DNA: TGTGCCATCAGTGAGCCGGACAGGGGAAATGGCTACACCTTC
CDR3: CAISEPDRGNGYTF
J: TRBJ1-2
D: TRBD1
V: TRBV10-3
size: few
length: 14

DNA: TGCGCCAGCAGGGGAGGAGCGACGGAAAGAGAGACCCAGTACTTC
CDR3: CASRGGATERETQYF
J: TRBJ2-5
D: -
V: TRBV5-1
size: -
length: 15

DNA: TGTGCCACCAGCAGAGAACCCCGGACAGGGGCCGGCACAGATACGCAGTATTTT
CDR3: CATSREPRTGAGTDTQYF
J: TRBJ2-3
D: TRBD1
V: TRBV15
size: -
length: 18

DNA: TGTGCCAGCAGTCCTACAGCGGGATACGAGCAGTACTTC
CDR3: CASSPTAGYEQYF
J: TRBJ2-7
D: TRBD2
V: TRBV6-1
size: -
length: 13

DNA: TGTGCCAGCGGTAACTACAGGGGGCCCTACGAGCAGTACTTC
CDR3: CASGNYRGPYEQYF
J: TRBJ2-7
D: TRBD1
V: TRBV28
size: -
length: 14

DNA: TGTGCCAGCAGCCCAGCGGCCAGCGAGCAGTACTTC
CDR3: CASSPAASEQYF
J: TRBJ2-7
D: -
V: TRBV7-2
size: few
length: 12

DNA: TGTGCCAGCAGCTTAGGACAGAGCCCCTATGGCTACACCTTC
CDR3: CASSLGQSPYGYTF
J: TRBJ1-2
D: -
V: TRBV7-9
size: few
length: 14

DNA: TGCGCCAGCAGCCAAACTAGCGGCACAGATACGCAGTATTTT
CDR3: CASSQTSGTDTQYF
J: TRBJ2-3
D: TRBD2
V: TRBV4-1
size: few
length: 14

DNA: TGTGCCAGCAGAAAATCCAGGCTCTATGGCTACACCTTC
CDR3: CASRKSRLYGYTF
J: TRBJ1-2
D: -
V: TRBV6-5
size: -
length: 13

DNA: TGTGCCAGTAAGCAGGCTTCCGTGGGAGAGACCCAGTACTTC
CDR3: CASKQASVGETQYF
J: TRBJ2-5
D: -
V: TRBV19
size: -
length: 14

DNA: TGTGCCAGTAGTTCCAGGGGGCCCGAGCAGTACTTC
CDR3: CASSSRGPEQYF
J: TRBJ2-7
D: TRBD1
V: TRBV19
size: -
length: 12

DNA: TGTGCCAGCAGTCGAACAGGGAGGGGTACAGATACGCAGTATTTT
CDR3: CASSRTGRGTDTQYF
J: TRBJ2-3
D: -
V: TRBV7-2
size: -
length: 15

DNA: TGTGCCAGCAGCTTAGCTCTATACTACGAGCAGTACTTC
CDR3: CASSLALYYEQYF
J: TRBJ2-7
D: -
V: TRBV11-2
size: -
length: 13

DNA: TGCGCCAGCAGTCTCGACCGACAGGGGGCCTCGAATTCACCCCTCCACTTT
CDR3: CASSLDRQGASNSPLHF
J: TRBJ1-6
D: TRBD1
V: TRBV4-3
size: few
length: 17

DNA: TGTGCCAGCAGCTCGGACAGATATGGCTACACCTTC
CDR3: CASSSDRYGYTF
J: TRBJ1-2
D: -
V: TRBV14
size: few
length: 12

DNA: TGTGCCAGCAGTTTACTAGGGGGCCCACCCCTCCACTTT
CDR3: CASSLLGGPPLHF
J: TRBJ1-6
D: TRBD1
V: TRBV27
size: few
length: 13

DNA: TGTGCCAGCACCGTAAGACTAGACCACAATGAGCAGTTCTTC
CDR3: CASTVRLDHNEQFF
J: TRBJ2-1
D: -
V: TRBV7-2
size: few
length: 14

DNA: TGCAGCGTCCACCAGGGGAACACTGAAGCTTTCTTT
CDR3: CSVHQGNTEAFF
J: TRBJ1-1
D: -
V: TRBV29-1
size: -
length: 12

DNA: TGCAGCGTTGGCAGGGGTGGCTACGAGCAGTACTTC
CDR3: CSVGRGGYEQYF
J: TRBJ2-7
D: -
V: TRBV29-1
size: few
length: 12

DNA: TGCGCCAGCAGTTCAAACGGGAGGGGGCTAATGGTGCGGGAGCAGTACTTC
CDR3: CASSSNGRGLMVREQYF
J: TRBJ2-7
D: -
V: TRBV23-1
size: few
length: 17

DNA: TGTGCCAGCAAAAGTGTAAGGGGGGAGACCCAGTACTTC
CDR3: CASKSVRGETQYF
J: TRBJ2-5
D: -
V: TRBV27
size: few
length: 13

DNA: TGTGCCAGCAGCCATAGTCGCTCAGGGCGGGGGGGCACCTACAATGAGCAGTTCTTC
CDR3: CASSHSRSGRGGTYNEQFF
J: TRBJ2-1
D: TRBD2
V: TRBV14
size: few
length: 19

DNA: TGTGCCAGCAGTTTGTCCGTACAGGTCGGAAGAAGTGGCTACACCTTC
CDR3: CASSLSVQVGRSGYTF
J: TRBJ1-2
D: -
V: TRBV28
size: -
length: 16

DNA: TGTGCCAGCAGCTTGTACGGGGGAGAGACCCAGTACTTC
CDR3: CASSLYGGETQYF
J: TRBJ2-5
D: -
V: TRBV5-6
size: few
length: 13

DNA: TGCGCCAGCAGGCACCGGACAGGCCCACAGGATACGCAGTATTTT
CDR3: CASRHRTGPQDTQYF
J: TRBJ2-3
D: TRBD1
V: TRBV4-3
size: -
length: 15

DNA: TGTGCCAGCAGCCCCTGGGACAGTAATTCACCCCTCCACTTT
CDR3: CASSPWDSNSPLHF
J: TRBJ1-6
D: TRBD1
V: TRBV7-9
size: -
length: 14

DNA: TGTGCCAGCAGTCCGGGGGAGGGAATATACGAGCAGTACTTC
CDR3: CASSPGEGIYEQYF
J: TRBJ2-7
D: TRBD2
V: TRBV27
size: -
length: 14

DNA: TGCGCCAGCAGCTTGGAGGAGCCGAAGGACACTGAAGCTTTCTTT
CDR3: CASSLEEPKDTEAFF
J: TRBJ1-1
D: -
V: TRBV5-1
size: -
length: 15

DNA: TGTGCCAGCAGAGGACGACAGGTAACCTACGAGCAGTACTTC
CDR3: CASRGRQVTYEQYF
J: TRBJ2-7
D: -
V: TRBV28
size: many
length: 14

DNA: TGTGCCTGGAGTGCAGGGGGCAATCAGCCCCAGCATTTT
CDR3: CAWSAGGNQPQHF
J: TRBJ1-5
D: -
V: TRBV30
size: few
length: 13

DNA: TGTGCCAGCAGTTTAAACCCCGGGAGCGAGCAGTACTTC
CDR3: CASSLNPGSEQYF
J: TRBJ2-7
D: -
V: TRBV28
size: -
length: 13

DNA: TGCGCCAGCAGCCAAGATCCCCCTAGCGTGTATGGCACAGATACGCAGTATTTT
CDR3: CASSQDPPSVYGTDTQYF
J: TRBJ2-3
D: -
V: TRBV4-3
size: few
length: 18

DNA: TGTGCCAGCAGCTTAGTAGCCAGTTCCGCCTACAATGAGCAGTTCTTC
CDR3: CASSLVASSAYNEQFF
J: TRBJ2-1
D: -
V: TRBV7-2
size: few
length: 16

DNA: TGCAGCGTTGCCGGGGGGCGAGAGACCCAGTACTTC
CDR3: CSVAGGRETQYF
J: TRBJ2-5
D: -
V: TRBV29-1
size: few
length: 12

DNA: TGTGCCAGCAGTCGCACTGGCGGGGCGTACAATGAGCAGTTCTTC
CDR3: CASSRTGGAYNEQFF
J: TRBJ2-1
D: -
V: TRBV28
size: few
length: 15

DNA: TGTGCCAGCAGCTCCTCTGACAGGGCGAACACTGAAGCTTTCTTT
CDR3: CASSSSDRANTEAFF
J: TRBJ1-1
D: TRBD1
V: TRBV11-2
size: -
length: 15

DNA: TGCGCCAGCAGCTTGGAACCTAGCGGGGGGCTTTATACGCAGTATTTT
CDR3: CASSLEPSGGLYTQYF
J: TRBJ2-3
D: TRBD2
V: TRBV5-1
size: -
length: 16

DNA: TGTGCCATCAGTACAACGACAGCCGGTGGAAAGAACAATGAGCAGTTCTTC
CDR3: CAISTTTAGGKNNEQFF
J: TRBJ2-1
D: -
V: TRBV10-3
size: -
length: 17